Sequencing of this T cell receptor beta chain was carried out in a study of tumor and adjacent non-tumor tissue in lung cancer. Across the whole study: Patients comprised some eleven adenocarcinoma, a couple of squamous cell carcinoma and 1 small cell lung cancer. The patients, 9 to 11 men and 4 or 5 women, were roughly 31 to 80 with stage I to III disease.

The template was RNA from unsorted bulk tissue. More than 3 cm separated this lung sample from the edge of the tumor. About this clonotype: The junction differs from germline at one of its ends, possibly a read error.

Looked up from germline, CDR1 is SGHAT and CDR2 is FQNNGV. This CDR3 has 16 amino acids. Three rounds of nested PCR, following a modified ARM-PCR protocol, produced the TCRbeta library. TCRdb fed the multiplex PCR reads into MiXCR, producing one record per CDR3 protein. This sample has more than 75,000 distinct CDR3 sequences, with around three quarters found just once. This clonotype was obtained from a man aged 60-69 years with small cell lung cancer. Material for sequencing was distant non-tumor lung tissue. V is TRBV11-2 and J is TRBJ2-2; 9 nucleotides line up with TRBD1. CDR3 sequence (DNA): TGTGCCAGCAGTGACTCGGGACAGGGAAACACCGAGGAGCTGTTTTTC. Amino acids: CASSDSGQGNTEELFF.